A selection of T cell receptor beta chains follows, all from one sample in a study of blood T cell repertoires in COVID-19. Sequencing was performed with immunoSEQ multiplex PCR; in TCRdb, only in-frame clones are kept and a portion is missing. The sample has some 170,000 clones, approximately 90% seen once. Specimen: peripheral blood. The receptors come from a woman aged 45-65 years with acute or convalescent COVID-19. CDR3s include the opening cysteine and the closing phenylalanine or tryptophan. Each record gives: CDR3 protein, V gene, J gene.

CDR3: CASSIGLAGAGELFF
V: TRBV19
J: TRBJ2-2

CDR3: CASSLTPRVAAEAFF
V: TRBV11-3
J: TRBJ1-1

CDR3: CASSRQTGNYGYTF
V: TRBV7-9
J: TRBJ1-2

CDR3: CASSQRGWTGELFF
V: TRBV14
J: TRBJ2-2

CDR3: CASSDRVRSYGYTF
V: TRBV3-1/TRBV3-2
J: TRBJ1-2

CDR3: CASSISQGNTEAFF
V: TRBV5-1
J: TRBJ1-1

CDR3: CASSRGGSQKPQHF
V: TRBV7-8
J: TRBJ1-5

CDR3: CASRRASTGAYEQYF
V: TRBV6-5
J: TRBJ2-7

CDR3: CAISAELGPQHF
V: TRBV10-3
J: TRBJ1-5

CDR3: CGAGKDDGYTF
V: TRBV7-9
J: TRBJ1-2

CDR3: CASHKVGAYGYTF
V: TRBV5-6
J: TRBJ1-2

CDR3: CASSPLGGGIYGYTF
V: TRBV4-1
J: TRBJ1-2

CDR3: CASSYLSVSTDTQYF
V: TRBV5-1
J: TRBJ2-3

CDR3: CASSQGTSGRGQYF
V: TRBV4-3
J: TRBJ2-7

CDR3: CASSKRTGLDEQYF
V: TRBV9
J: TRBJ2-7

CDR3: CASSLELARPNYGYTF
V: TRBV5-5
J: TRBJ1-2

CDR3: CASSSLMTGTLFF
V: TRBV5-1
J: TRBJ1-4

CDR3: CASSFGGASEAFF
V: TRBV5-1
J: TRBJ1-1

CDR3: CASSFAPGRGATQETQYF
V: TRBV12-1
J: TRBJ2-5

CDR3: CASSFTGGREQYF
V: TRBV7-8
J: TRBJ2-7

CDR3: CASRDSFNYGYTF
V: TRBV14
J: TRBJ1-2

CDR3: CASSVLGADGNTIYF
V: TRBV9
J: TRBJ1-3

CDR3: CASSQDRVLNYGYTF
V: TRBV4-2
J: TRBJ1-2

CDR3: CASSIVHSEPGNTIYF
V: TRBV19
J: TRBJ1-3

CDR3: CASQGLLEDGYTF
V: TRBV18
J: TRBJ1-2

CDR3: CASSERQGASSGNTIYF
V: TRBV16
J: TRBJ1-3

CDR3: CASRGGLGGYTF
V: TRBV13
J: TRBJ1-2

CDR3: CASSLRDRGDTIYF
V: TRBV6-5
J: TRBJ1-3

CDR3: CASSLQTETYEQYF
V: TRBV4-1
J: TRBJ2-7

CDR3: CASSTMDRANYGYTF
V: TRBV9
J: TRBJ1-2

CDR3: CASGTPGGGDEQFF
V: TRBV6-5
J: TRBJ2-1

CDR3: CAISEVGLTYGYTF
V: TRBV10-3
J: TRBJ1-2

CDR3: CAQTGGNDYEQYF
V: TRBV30
J: TRBJ2-7

CDR3: CASSIVHRESNQPQHF
V: TRBV19
J: TRBJ1-5

CDR3: CASSRDRVINEQFF
V: TRBV7-2
J: TRBJ2-1

CDR3: CASSQDAPRQAIYGYTF
V: TRBV4-2
J: TRBJ1-2

CDR3: CASSPGEGSYGYTF
V: TRBV7-9
J: TRBJ1-2

CDR3: CAYVEGWGYGYTF
V: TRBV21-1
J: TRBJ1-2

CDR3: CASSLVGGGNTEAFF
V: TRBV6-5
J: TRBJ1-1

CDR3: CASSERTGDSSTGELFF
V: TRBV9
J: TRBJ2-2

CDR3: CASSGTSSGNEQFF
V: TRBV21-1
J: TRBJ2-1

CDR3: CASSSGGANEKLFF
V: TRBV9
J: TRBJ1-4

CDR3: CASSRGGATNEKLFF
V: TRBV19
J: TRBJ1-4

CDR3: CASSFHTEQFF
V: TRBV12-3/TRBV12-4
J: TRBJ2-1

CDR3: CASSQAPLAGGGDTQYF
V: TRBV3-1/TRBV3-2
J: TRBJ2-3

CDR3: CASRQGQGSAQFF
V: TRBV6-5
J: TRBJ2-1

CDR3: CASQGGQPNSPLHF
V: TRBV27
J: TRBJ1-6

CDR3: CASNPGGARGTEAFF
V: TRBV19
J: TRBJ1-1

CDR3: CASSPDRGSTEAFF
V: TRBV7-3
J: TRBJ1-1

CDR3: CATSEGQGRQPQHF
V: TRBV24-1
J: TRBJ1-5

CDR3: CASSRGDSFNEKLFF
V: TRBV7-9
J: TRBJ1-4

CDR3: CASSPVGRGGPGELFF
V: TRBV5-6
J: TRBJ2-2

CDR3: CAISDSQGSTEAFF
V: TRBV10-3
J: TRBJ1-1

CDR3: CASSPGTPRIRYNSPLHF
V: TRBV25-1
J: TRBJ1-6

CDR3: CASSIMGTGGRGYTF
V: TRBV19
J: TRBJ1-2